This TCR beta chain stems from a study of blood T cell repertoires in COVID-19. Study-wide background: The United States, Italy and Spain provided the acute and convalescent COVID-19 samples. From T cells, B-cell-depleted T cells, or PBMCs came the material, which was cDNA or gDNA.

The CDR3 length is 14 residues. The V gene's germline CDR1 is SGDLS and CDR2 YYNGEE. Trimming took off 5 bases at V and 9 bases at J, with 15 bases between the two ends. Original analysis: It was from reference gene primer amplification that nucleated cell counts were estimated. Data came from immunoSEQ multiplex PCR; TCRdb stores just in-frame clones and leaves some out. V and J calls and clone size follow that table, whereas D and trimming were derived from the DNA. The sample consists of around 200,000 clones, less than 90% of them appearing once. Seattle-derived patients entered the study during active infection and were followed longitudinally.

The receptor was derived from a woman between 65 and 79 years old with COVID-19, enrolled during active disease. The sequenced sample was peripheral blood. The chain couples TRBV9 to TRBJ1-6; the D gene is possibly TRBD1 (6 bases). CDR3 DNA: TGTGCCAGCAGTGCACAGGGTCAGGGTTCACCCCTCCACTTT. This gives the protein CASSAQGQGSPLHF.